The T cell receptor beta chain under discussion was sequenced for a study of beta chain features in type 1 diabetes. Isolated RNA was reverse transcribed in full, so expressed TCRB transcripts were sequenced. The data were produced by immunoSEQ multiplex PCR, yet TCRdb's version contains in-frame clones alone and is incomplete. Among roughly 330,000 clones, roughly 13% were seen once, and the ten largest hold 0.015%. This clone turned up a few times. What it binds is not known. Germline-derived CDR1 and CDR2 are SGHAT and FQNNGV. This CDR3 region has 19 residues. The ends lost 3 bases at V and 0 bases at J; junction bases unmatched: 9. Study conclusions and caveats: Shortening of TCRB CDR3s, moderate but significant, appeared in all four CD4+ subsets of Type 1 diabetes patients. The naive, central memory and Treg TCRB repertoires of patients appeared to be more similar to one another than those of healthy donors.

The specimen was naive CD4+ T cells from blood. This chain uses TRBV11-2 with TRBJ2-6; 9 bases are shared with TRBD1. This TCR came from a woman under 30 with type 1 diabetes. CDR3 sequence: CASSLGTGLFYSGANVLTF. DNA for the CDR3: TGTGCCAGCAGCTTGGGGACAGGGCTATTTTACTCTGGGGCCAACGTCCTGACTTTC.